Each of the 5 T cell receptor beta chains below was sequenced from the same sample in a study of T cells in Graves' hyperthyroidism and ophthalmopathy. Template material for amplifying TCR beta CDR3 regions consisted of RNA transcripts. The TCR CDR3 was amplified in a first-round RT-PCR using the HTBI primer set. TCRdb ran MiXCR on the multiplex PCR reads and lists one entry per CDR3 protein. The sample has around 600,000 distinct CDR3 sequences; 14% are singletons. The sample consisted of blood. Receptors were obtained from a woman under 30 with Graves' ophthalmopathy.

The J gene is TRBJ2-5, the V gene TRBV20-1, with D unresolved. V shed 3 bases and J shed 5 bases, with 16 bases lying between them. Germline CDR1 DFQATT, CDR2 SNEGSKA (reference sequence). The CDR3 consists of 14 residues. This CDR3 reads CSASDPITGETQYF. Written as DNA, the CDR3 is TGCAGTGCTAGTGATCCTATTACCGGTGAGACCCAGTACTTC.

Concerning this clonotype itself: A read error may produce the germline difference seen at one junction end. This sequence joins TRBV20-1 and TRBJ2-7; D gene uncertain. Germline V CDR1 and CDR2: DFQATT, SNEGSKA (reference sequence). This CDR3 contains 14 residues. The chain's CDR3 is CNARDTFGPYEQYF. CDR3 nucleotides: TGCAATGCTAGAGATACTTTTGGGCCGTACGAGCAGTACTTC.

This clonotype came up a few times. CDR3 sequence reads: CATSEPGQGDYGYTF. CDR3 nucleotides: TGTGCCACCAGTGAACCGGGACAGGGGGACTATGGCTACACCTTC. The chain links TRBV24-1 to TRBJ1-2; 11 positions match TRBD1. CDR1 is KGHDR and CDR2 is SFDVKD in the germline V gene. The CDR3 has 15 residues. Trimming at V came to 4 bases and at J to 3 bases, leaving 3 bases not matched to a gene.

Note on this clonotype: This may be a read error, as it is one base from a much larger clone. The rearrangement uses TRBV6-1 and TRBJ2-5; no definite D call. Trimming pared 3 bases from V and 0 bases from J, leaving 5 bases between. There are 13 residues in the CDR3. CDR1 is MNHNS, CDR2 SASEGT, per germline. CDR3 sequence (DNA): TGTGCCAGCAGTGATGGCAACCAAGAGACCCAGTACTTC. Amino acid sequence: CASSDGNQETQYF.

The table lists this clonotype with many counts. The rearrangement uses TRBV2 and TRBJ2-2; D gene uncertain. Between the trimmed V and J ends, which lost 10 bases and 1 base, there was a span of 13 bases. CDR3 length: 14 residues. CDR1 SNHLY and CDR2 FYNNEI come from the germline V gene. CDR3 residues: CATQPLLNTGELFF. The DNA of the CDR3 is TGTGCCACCCAGCCCCTTTTGAACACCGGGGAGCTGTTTTTT.